Described below is a single TCR beta chain sequence and its context. Its antigen is undetermined. The sample comes from a study of cytomegalovirus exposure and HLA in healthy donors. Findings and limits, study-wide: A prior analysis recorded that most TCR beta V segments were productive about 90% or about 30% of the time. In a later analysis, at a false discovery rate of 0.05, 15,000 to 20,000 TCR beta sequences matched HLA alleles.

CDR1 and CDR2 from the germline V gene are SGHNT and YYREEE (reference sequence). Trimming cost V 4 bases and J 3 bases, with 14 bases left between them. This CDR3 comprises 14 residues. The PCR made use of 60 Vbeta and 13 Jbeta primers. Assay: immunoSEQ multiplex PCR; the TCRdb copy retains only in-frame clones and omits some. The sample contains 100,000 to 150,000 clones, around 84% of which appear only once. The specimen was PBMCs. The TCR was taken from a man aged 45-65 years in good health and CMV-seronegative. This rearrangement joins TRBV5-4 to TRBJ2-7; TRBD1 is a possible D gene (6 bases). CDR3 amino acids: CASSPRDKYYEQYF. The CDR3 nucleotides read TGTGCCAGCAGCCCGAGGGACAAGTACTACGAGCAGTACTTC.